This T cell receptor (beta chain) was captured by sequencing in a study of T cells in women clearing cervical HPV infection. Sequencing was performed with immunoSEQ multiplex PCR; in TCRdb, only in-frame clones are kept and a portion is missing. Its table records around 44,000 clones. This CDR3 spans 16 amino acids. Germline V lookup: CDR1 WNHNN, CDR2 SYGVQD (reference sequence). V dropped 4 bases and J dropped 5; count of bases not matched to a gene: 11. Points on this clone: Read coverage stops 3 residues before the CDR3 terminus; the germline J gene supplies the remainder.

This receptor was identified in a woman aged 18-70 years with a cervical HPV16 infection that either progressed to CIN3+ or cleared (not recorded which). This chain links TRBV10-1 with TRBJ2-3; TRBD1 agrees at 8 bases. The sequenced sample consisted of blood buffy coat. This CDR3 is CASSALTGGLGDTQYF. The CDR3 DNA, read in part, is TGCGCCAGCAGTGCCCTTACAGGGGGTCTTGGAGATACG.